The clone carrying this TCR beta chain was seen many times. These data originate in a study of response to subunit inactivated influenza vaccine. The CDR3 loop spans 11 amino acids. With 5 bases removed from V and 4 bases from J, the gap between germline ends came to 3 bases. Per germline, CDR1 MDHEN and CDR2 SYDVKM. From the RT-PCR reads, TCRdb called clonotypes with MiXCR, one entry per CDR3 protein. Altogether about 540,000 distinct CDR3 sequences are present, around 15% being singletons, with the ten largest covering around 10%. The TCR comes from a man aged 45-65 years who received an inactivated influenza vaccine. V is TRBV28 and J is TRBJ2-1; D remains ambiguous. This specimen was PBMCs from blood, taken 11 to 12 days after vaccination. CDR3 DNA: TGTGCCAGCAGTGGATACAATGAGCAGTTCTTC. Its protein is CASSGYNEQFF.